This T cell receptor beta chain was recorded in a study of blood T cell repertoires in COVID-19. Study-wide context: The cDNA or gDNA used as material had been derived from T cells, B-cell-depleted T cells, or PBMCs.

This clone was counted a single time. The V end was cut by 4 bases, the J end by 10 bases, with 14 bases between. The germline V gene encodes CDR1 SGHNT and CDR2 YYREEE (reference sequence). The CDR3 sequence is 12 residues long. Assay used: immunoSEQ multiplex PCR; TCRdb lists only in-frame clones, some missing. This table holds more than 65,000 clones, 70% to 85% found once. The chain employs TRBV5-4 and TRBJ1-1, with a weak D call TRBD1 (5 bases). Sequencing was carried out using peripheral blood. This sequence was found in a woman aged 45-60 years with acute or convalescent COVID-19. This chain's CDR3 is CASSPPGLRAFF. For the CDR3, the DNA is TGTGCCAGCAGCCCCCCGGGACTCCGAGCTTTCTTT.